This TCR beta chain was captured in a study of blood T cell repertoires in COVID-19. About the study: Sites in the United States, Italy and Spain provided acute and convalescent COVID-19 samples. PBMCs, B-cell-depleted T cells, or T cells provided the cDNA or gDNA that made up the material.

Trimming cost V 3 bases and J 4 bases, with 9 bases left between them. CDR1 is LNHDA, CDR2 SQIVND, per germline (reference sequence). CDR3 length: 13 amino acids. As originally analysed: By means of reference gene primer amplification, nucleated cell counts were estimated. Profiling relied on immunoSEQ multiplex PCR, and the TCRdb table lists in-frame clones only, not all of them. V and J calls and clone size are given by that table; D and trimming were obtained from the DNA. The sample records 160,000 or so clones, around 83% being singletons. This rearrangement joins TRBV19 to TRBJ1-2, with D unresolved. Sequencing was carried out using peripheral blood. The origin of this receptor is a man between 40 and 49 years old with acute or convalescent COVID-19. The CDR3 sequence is CASSMLAGYGYTF. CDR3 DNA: TGTGCCAGTAGTATGTTGGCGGGCTATGGCTACACCTTC.